A selection of T cell receptor beta chains follows, all from one sample in a study of T cells in Graves' hyperthyroidism and ophthalmopathy. MiXCR was run by TCRdb on the multiplex PCR reads, yielding one entry per CDR3 protein. The table lists approximately 690,000 distinct CDR3 sequences, approximately 15% of them singletons. The sequencing input was blood. These receptors were collected from a woman aged 50 to 65 with Graves' ophthalmopathy. Each CDR3 is given with its conserved first and last residue. A D gene is named only where the DNA matches it firmly. The size of a clone is reported for some rows only, either as once, few or many, or as a class for expanded clones.

abundance | j_gene | d_gene | v_gene | CDR3aa | CDR3nt
many | TRBJ2-7 | . | TRBV7-2 | CASSFPEGVSYEQYF | TGTGCCAGCAGCTTCCCTGAAGGGGTTTCCTACGAGCAGTACTTC
many | TRBJ1-5 | . | TRBV6-1 | CASSAGSNQPQHF | TGTGCCAGCAGTGCAGGCAGCAATCAGCCCCAGCATTTT
many | TRBJ2-6 | . | TRBV24-1 | CATSDSRDLNVLTF | TGTGCCACCAGTGATTCTCGGGACCTCAACGTCCTGACTTTC
few | TRBJ1-5 | TRBD1 | TRBV5-5 | CASSFGTGVGLGNQPQHF | TGTGCCAGCAGCTTTGGGACAGGGGTCGGGTTGGGCAATCAGCCCCAGCATTTT
. | TRBJ1-3 | . | TRBV30 | CAWKLPSSGNTIYF | TGTGCCTGGAAACTTCCTAGCTCTGGAAACACCATATATTTT
many | TRBJ2-2 | . | TRBV4-3 | CASSQGYLFASGTGELFF | TGCGCCAGCAGCCAAGGTTACTTGTTCGCTTCTGGCACCGGGGAGCTGTTTTTT
many | TRBJ1-1 | TRBD1 | TRBV10-3 | CAISVGDRGLGTEAFF | TGTGCCATCAGTGTGGGGGACAGGGGGCTTGGAACTGAAGCTTTCTTT
many | TRBJ2-7 | . | TRBV5-5 | CASSLEGNSYEQYF | TGTGCCAGCAGCTTGGAGGGGAACTCCTACGAGCAGTACTTC
few | TRBJ1-1 | . | TRBV20-1 | CSARATGNTEAFF | TGCAGTGCTAGAGCCACAGGGAACACTGAAGCTTTCTTT
. | TRBJ2-3 | TRBD2 | TRBV20-1 | CSANGLAGGADTQYF | TGCAGTGCTAATGGACTAGCGGGAGGCGCAGATACGCAGTATTTT
. | TRBJ1-5 | . | TRBV6-1 | CASGPLGDIYSNQPQHF | TGTGCCAGCGGACCTTTGGGGGACATTTATAGCAATCAGCCCCAGCATTTT
many | TRBJ2-1 | TRBD2 | TRBV20-1 | CSARDHFGRAAEQFF | TGCAGTGCTAGAGATCACTTCGGGAGGGCCGCTGAGCAGTTCTTC
many | TRBJ1-1 | . | TRBV12-3/TRBV12-4 | CASSLSVLGDTEAFF | TGTGCCAGCAGTTTATCAGTCCTAGGGGACACTGAAGCTTTCTTT
many | TRBJ2-7 | TRBD2 | TRBV4-3 | CASSQDVLGLAGNSYEQYF | TGCGCCAGCAGCCAAGATGTACTGGGACTAGCGGGGAACTCCTACGAGCAGTACTTC
many | TRBJ1-2 | TRBD1 | TRBV27 | CASIHAGTVNYGYTF | TGTGCCAGCATCCACGCCGGGACAGTAAACTATGGCTACACCTTC
few | TRBJ2-1 | TRBD1 | TRBV29-1 | CSVWTGVNEQFF | TGCAGCGTATGGACAGGGGTGAATGAGCAGTTCTTC
. | TRBJ2-6 | . | TRBV28 | CASAFGGAGANVLTF | TGTGCCAGCGCCTTTGGCGGGGCTGGGGCCAACGTCCTGACTTTC
many | TRBJ2-3 | TRBD1 | TRBV11-2 | CASSPRGQGATDTQYF | TGTGCCAGCAGCCCAAGAGGTCAGGGGGCCACAGATACGCAGTATTTT
few | TRBJ2-2 | TRBD2 | TRBV13 | CASSSGTSGNTGELFF | TGTGCCAGCAGCTCGGGGACTAGCGGAAACACCGGGGAGCTGTTTTTT
. | TRBJ2-1 | TRBD2 | TRBV4-1 | CASSSLTSGVYNEQFF | TGCGCCAGCAGCTCGTTGACTAGCGGGGTCTACAATGAGCAGTTCTTC
many | TRBJ2-2 | . | TRBV9 | CASSFHTENTGELFF | TGTGCCAGCAGCTTCCACACGGAAAACACCGGGGAGCTGTTTTTT
many | TRBJ2-7 | . | TRBV28 | CASSPIPPGGHEGGYEQYF | TGTGCCAGCAGTCCCATACCCCCTGGGGGACACGAAGGGGGCTACGAGCAGTACTTC
many | TRBJ1-5 | . | TRBV7-9 | CASSRSSDQPQHF | TGTGCCAGCAGCCGCAGTTCAGATCAGCCCCAGCATTTT
many | TRBJ2-3 | TRBD2 | TRBV11-3 | CASSTGLGRADTQYF | TGTGCCAGCAGCACCGGCCTGGGGAGGGCAGATACGCAGTATTTT
many | TRBJ2-3 | TRBD2 | TRBV24-1 | CATSDFRTSGRTDTQYF | TGTGCCACCAGTGATTTCCGGACTAGCGGGAGAACAGATACGCAGTATTTT
many | TRBJ2-3 | . | TRBV7-9 | CASSLGAELTDTQYF | TGTGCCAGCAGCTTAGGGGCAGAACTCACAGATACGCAGTATTTT
many | TRBJ2-2 | . | TRBV7-2 | CASSLRSGHRRTTGELFF | TGTGCCAGCAGCCTACGTTCGGGACACCGCAGAACCACCGGGGAGCTGTTTTTT
many | TRBJ2-5 | TRBD2 | TRBV6-2/TRBV6-3 | CASKEAGLVVPETQYF | TGTGCCAGCAAAGAGGCGGGACTAGTCGTACCAGAGACCCAGTACTTC
. | TRBJ1-1 | TRBD1 | TRBV20-1 | CSARADREAFF | TGCAGTGCTAGAGCGGACAGGGAAGCTTTCTTT
many | TRBJ2-7 | TRBD2 | TRBV6-1 | CASSPSGGVTYEQYF | TGTGCCAGCAGCCCATCGGGGGGAGTAACTTACGAGCAGTACTTC
few | TRBJ2-5 | . | TRBV4-2 | CASSARDSKETQYF | TGTGCCAGCAGCGCCCGGGACTCAAAAGAGACCCAGTACTTC
many | TRBJ2-2 | . | TRBV6-6 | CASSYGHTGELFF | TGTGCCAGCAGTTACGGGCACACCGGGGAGCTGTTTTTT
many | TRBJ1-1 | TRBD1 | TRBV20-1 | CSARSQDRGLTEAFF | TGCAGTGCTAGATCCCAGGACAGGGGGTTAACTGAAGCTTTCTTT
many | TRBJ2-1 | . | TRBV28 | CASSSRDTPYNEQFF | TGTGCCAGCAGCTCCCGTGACACCCCCTACAATGAGCAGTTCTTC
. | TRBJ2-3 | . | TRBV6-1 | CASTFGGRDTQYF | TGTGCCAGCACTTTTGGGGGGCGGGATACGCAGTATTTT
. | TRBJ2-7 | TRBD2 | TRBV20-1 | CSASSLAESSYEQYF | TGCAGTGCTAGTAGTCTAGCGGAAAGCTCCTACGAGCAGTACTTC
. | TRBJ2-1 | . | TRBV4-1 | CASSQEVALLEQFF | TGCGCCAGCAGCCAAGAAGTCGCCCTTCTTGAGCAGTTCTTC
. | TRBJ2-2 | TRBD2 | TRBV28 | CASSLRLAGVRARELFF | TGTGCCAGCAGTTTAAGGCTAGCGGGAGTCCGGGCCCGGGAGCTGTTTTTT
. | TRBJ2-3 | TRBD1 | TRBV7-9 | CASSSGQGGADTQYF | TGTGCCAGCAGCTCAGGACAGGGCGGAGCAGATACGCAGTATTTT
many | TRBJ2-1 | TRBD2 | TRBV7-9 | CASSALERDSYNEQFF | TGTGCCAGCAGCGCCCTTGAGCGGGACTCCTACAATGAGCAGTTCTTC
many | TRBJ1-2 | TRBD1 | TRBV9 | CARQGNYNYGYTF | TGTGCCAGACAGGGGAATTATAACTATGGCTACACCTTC
many | TRBJ2-3 | TRBD2 | TRBV18 | CASSPTSGVRTDTQYF | TGTGCCAGCTCACCGACTAGCGGAGTGCGCACAGATACGCAGTATTTT
many | TRBJ2-1 | TRBD1 | TRBV18 | CASSPLSGTGTYNEQFF | TGTGCCAGCTCACCTCTGTCAGGGACAGGGACCTACAATGAGCAGTTCTTC
many | TRBJ2-7 | TRBD1 | TRBV5-1 | CASSLQGLYEQYF | TGCGCCAGCAGTCTACAGGGGCTCTACGAGCAGTACTTC
many | TRBJ2-2 | TRBD2 | TRBV11-3 | CASSLETSGSPGELFF | TGTGCCAGCAGCTTGGAGACTAGCGGGAGTCCCGGGGAGCTGTTTTTT
many | TRBJ2-1 | . | TRBV14 | CASSQGSTVGEQFF | TGTGCCAGCAGCCAAGGATCCACCGTCGGTGAGCAGTTCTTC
many | TRBJ1-2 | . | TRBV28 | CASSPPARPYGYTF | TGTGCCAGCAGTCCCCCGGCCAGACCTTATGGCTACACCTTC
many | TRBJ2-3 | . | TRBV20-1 | CSALLSATSTDTQYF | TGCAGTGCCCTCCTGAGCGCCACTAGCACAGATACGCAGTATTTT
many | TRBJ2-7 | TRBD2 | TRBV7-2 | CASRPSGVSYEQYF | TGTGCCAGCAGGCCTAGCGGAGTCTCCTACGAGCAGTACTTC
many | TRBJ1-5 | TRBD1 | TRBV20-1 | CSAIRSGQGSNQPQHF | TGCAGTGCTATCAGGTCGGGACAGGGTAGCAATCAGCCCCAGCATTTT
many | TRBJ1-1 | . | TRBV20-1 | CSARAPDRNTEAFF | TGCAGTGCTAGAGCCCCGGACAGGAACACTGAAGCTTTCTTT
many | TRBJ1-1 | TRBD1 | TRBV11-1 | CASIQDRELGNTEAFF | TGTGCCAGCATCCAGGACAGGGAATTGGGGAACACTGAAGCTTTCTTT
many | TRBJ2-5 | . | TRBV29-1 | CSVGPGPRPQETQYF | TGCAGCGTAGGTCCGGGCCCCAGGCCGCAAGAGACCCAGTACTTC
many | TRBJ1-1 | TRBD1 | TRBV9 | CASSVEAGGNTEAFF | TGTGCCAGCAGCGTAGAGGCAGGGGGGAACACTGAAGCTTTCTTT
. | TRBJ1-2 | . | TRBV7-2 | CASSMGTVRTF | TGTGCCAGCAGCATGGGGACGGTTCGGACCTTC